This T cell receptor beta chain was sequenced in a study of CXCR3-negative and CXCR3-positive naive CD8 T cells. Broader study findings: Naive subsets had comparable surface CD5, so TRB CDR3 properties gauged TCR strength. Naive cells with CXCR3 showed TRB CDR3s that were more hydrophobic than those in CXCR3-negative naive cells.

Comments on this clonotype: Its specificity is unknown.

The TRB libraries of cDNA were built by UMI-labeled 5' RACE. TCRdb processed the 5' RACE reads again and assigns one entry to each CDR3 protein, with no DNA. The sample table sets out 90,000 to 150,000 distinct CDR3 sequences. Germline loops: CDR1 SQVTM, CDR2 ANQGSEA. The CDR3 sequence is 15 residues long. The sample consisted of naive CXCR3+ CD8+ T cells from blood. As to subset: CD45RO-CCR7+CD27+CD95- naive CD8+ T cells expressing CXCR3 (TNR3+). This sequence joins TRBV29-1 and TRBJ1-1; TCRdb designates TRBD1, a call that cannot be tested without DNA. The clonotype was recovered from a human donor in good health. Some clones in this sample may be carry-over from other donors' samples. CDR3 sequence: CSGMGDRNMNTEAFF.